The source of this T cell receptor (beta chain) is a study of cytomegalovirus exposure and HLA in healthy donors. Overall study findings and caveats: It was reported that TCR beta sequences correctly inferred the HLA-A and HLA-B alleles for most subjects.

In the PCR, 60 Vbeta and 13 Jbeta primers were used. Sequencing was performed with immunoSEQ multiplex PCR; in TCRdb, only in-frame clones are kept and a portion is missing. Of about 150,000 clones listed, roughly 80% are singletons. In the case of this clone: Its antigen is still unknown.

Germline V gives CDR1 SEHNR, CDR2 FQNEAQ (reference sequence). V shed 5 bases, J shed 6 bases, and the junction held 10 bases outside the gene matches. The length of the CDR3 is 16 residues. J is TRBJ2-2 and V is TRBV7-9, with 9 bases lining up with TRBD1. What was sequenced was PBMCs. The receptor was isolated from a male donor in good health and CMV-seronegative. The CDR3 here is CASSPTGGRSAGELFF. For the CDR3, the DNA is TGTGCCAGCAGCCCCACAGGGGGCAGGTCGGCCGGGGAGCTGTTTTTT.